Below, 10 T cell receptor beta chains from the same sample are listed, as sequenced in a study of blood T cell repertoires in COVID-19. Using immunoSEQ multiplex PCR, the repertoire was profiled, and TCRdb retains in-frame clones only, with some absent. The sample lists some 100,000 clones; roughly 76% were seen once. Sequences were obtained from peripheral blood. The receptors originated from a human donor in a cohort sampled during active COVID-19.

The chain links TRBV2 to TRBJ1-1; no clear D gene. Deletions cut 1 base from V and 0 bases from J, with 12 bases between. Germline V gene data show CDR1 as SNHLY and CDR2 as FYNNEI. This CDR3 is 16 amino acids long. The CDR3 is CASSEEKGVLNTEAFF. CDR3 DNA: TGTGCCAGCAGTGAAGAGAAGGGAGTGTTGAACACTGAAGCTTTCTTT.

The chain has TRBV28 and TRBJ2-1; possibly TRBD2 for D (5 bases). The CDR3 totals 16 residues. The V and J ends lost 5 bases and 4 bases respectively, with 18 bases between them. The germline CDR1 and CDR2 sequences are MDHEN and SYDVKM. The CDR3 DNA follows: TGTGCCAGCAGTCCGCCGGGGAGCCTCGGATACAATGAGCAGTTCTTC. Amino acids: CASSPPGSLGYNEQFF.

This clone has more than one count but fewer than ten. The CDR3 region is CASSIPTGGNTEAFF. The CDR3 bases are TGTGCCAGCAGTATACCGACAGGGGGGAACACTGAAGCTTTCTTT. The chain combines TRBV28 with TRBJ1-1; TRBD1 matches at 9 bases. With 5 bases clipped from V and 1 base from J, the junction kept 5 bases outside the gene matches. CDR3 size: 15 residues. Per germline, CDR1 MDHEN and CDR2 SYDVKM. Combining the CDR3 with reference TRBV28 and TRBJ1-1 gives the whole variable domain DVKVTQSSRYLVKRTGEKVFLECVQDMDHENMFWYRQDPGLGLRLIYFSYDVKMKEKGDIPEGYSVSREKKERFSLILESASTNQTSMYLCASSIPTGGNTEAFFGQGTRLTVV.

The DNA of the CDR3 is TGTGCCAGCAGTTTAGGACTGGGAGATGGGACAGATACGCAGTATTTT. Protein product: CASSLGLGDGTDTQYF. The V gene is TRBV28, the J gene TRBJ2-3; tentatively, D is TRBD2 (5 bases). The germline CDR1 and CDR2 sequences are MDHEN and SYDVKM. This CDR3 spans 16 amino acids. V lost 2 bases, J lost 3 bases, and 15 bases lay in between.

This clone is labeled medium-sized (0.01 to 0.1%). The chain joins TRBV9 to TRBJ2-7, with 8 bases matching TRBD1. This CDR3 is 14 amino acids long. In germline, CDR1 is SGDLS, CDR2 YYNGEE. After removal of 0 bases from V and 3 bases from J, the junction contained 2 bases not matched to a gene. CDR3 protein: CASSVGGTGYEQYF. DNA of the CDR3: TGTGCCAGCAGCGTAGGGGGGACAGGCTACGAGCAGTACTTC.

This sequence joins TRBV6-4 and TRBJ2-3; 8 bases map to TRBD2. The CDR3 extends over 19 amino acids. The germline V gene has CDR1 MRHNA and CDR2 SNTAGT. V was pared by 0 bases and J by 2 bases, with 13 bases of the junction left unmatched. CDR3 sequence (DNA): TGTGCCAGCAGTGACTCGAAAGGACTAGCAGGATCCGCCACAGATACGCAGTATTTT. It codes for CASSDSKGLAGSATDTQYF.

The gene calls are TRBV9 and TRBJ1-1; no definite D call. The CDR3 has 13 residues. Germline CDR1 is SGDLS and CDR2 is YYNGEE. The V end was cut by 1 base, the J end by 10 bases, with 14 bases between. The CDR3 DNA follows: TGTGCCAGCAGCGTAAATCGGGATAGTACAGCTTTCTTT. Translated: CASSVNRDSTAFF.

CDR3 sequence reads: CASKGVVGSTDTQYF. The CDR3 DNA sequence: TGTGCCAGCAAGGGGGTTGTAGGCAGCACAGATACGCAGTATTTT. The gene calls are TRBV28 and TRBJ2-3, with D tentatively TRBD1 (6 bases). The CDR3 contains 15 residues. Germline V gives CDR1 MDHEN, CDR2 SYDVKM. Trimming took 7 bases from V and 0 from J, leaving 14 bases between them.

The J gene is TRBJ2-1, the V gene TRBV2; 10 positions agree with TRBD2. CDR1 and CDR2 from the germline V gene are SNHLY and FYNNEI. The CDR3 extends over 14 amino acids. After removal of 10 bases from V and 4 bases from J, the junction contained 7 bases not matched to a gene. CDR3 nucleotide sequence: TGTGCCACCATCGGACTAGCGGTTTACAATGAGCAGTTCTTC. Translated, it gives CATIGLAVYNEQFF.

The rearrangement uses TRBV5-1 and TRBJ2-5, with 7 bases matching TRBD1. Germline CDR1 SGHRS, CDR2 YFSETQ. This CDR3 region has 13 residues. The junction had 5 bases not matched to a gene; V was cut back by 4 bases and J by 5 bases. CDR3 region: CASSEGAVETQYF. Here the CDR3 DNA reads TGCGCCAGCAGCGAGGGGGCGGTGGAGACCCAGTACTTC. The full variable domain, completed using reference TRBV5-1 and TRBJ2-5, is KAGVTQTPRYLIKTRGQQVTLSCSPISGHRSVSWYQQTPGQGLQFLFEYFSETQRNKGNFPGRFSGRQFSNSRSEMNVSTLELGDSALYLCASSEGAVETQYFGPGTRLLVL.